This T cell receptor beta chain came from a study of ipilimumab plus nivolumab after autologous stem cell transplantation. Sequencing was performed with immunoSEQ multiplex PCR; in TCRdb, only in-frame clones are kept and a portion is missing. The sample includes some 45,000 clones, more than 70% of them seen just once. Trimming took 4 bases from V and 5 from J, leaving 9 bases between them. The CDR3 has 12 amino acids. Germline-derived CDR1 and CDR2 are KGHSH and LQKENI. Dosing: nivolumab 3 mg/kg IV, weeks 1, 4, 7, 10, then every two weeks to week 26. The J gene is TRBJ2-7, the V gene TRBV18; tentative D call: TRBD1 (6 bases). Sequences were derived from PBMCs, sampled in a trial of ipilimumab plus nivolumab as post-transplant consolidation. The source of this sequence is a male donor with multiple myeloma. The CDR3 reads CASSQGEHEQYF. CDR3 DNA: TGTGCCAGCTCACAGGGGGAACACGAGCAGTACTTC.